This T cell receptor beta chain was obtained from a study of cytomegalovirus exposure and HLA in healthy donors. Study-wide results and limits: A missense DCLRE1C variant was associated with V- and J-gene trimming of TCR beta chains in a later analysis, and an independent cohort replicated the association.

In the PCR, 60 Vbeta and 13 Jbeta primers were used. Here immunoSEQ multiplex PCR was the method, and the copy in TCRdb shows in-frame clones only, minus some. The table shows about 150,000 clones, with about 85% occurring only once. This clone was detected only once. Antigen: not known. The sequence derives from a boy aged 2 to 9 in good health and CMV-seronegative. The sample was PBMCs.

In nucleotides, the CDR3 is TGTGCCAGCTCACCACTGAACCAGGGTACGTTTCCCTCTGGGGCCAACGTCCTGACTTTC. Protein sequence: CASSPLNQGTFPSGANVLTF. The chain employs TRBV18 and TRBJ2-6; D may be TRBD1 (5 bases). Trimming left V 1 base short and J 0 bases short, with 19 bases between. CDR3 size: 20 residues. In germline, CDR1 is KGHSH, CDR2 LQKENI.